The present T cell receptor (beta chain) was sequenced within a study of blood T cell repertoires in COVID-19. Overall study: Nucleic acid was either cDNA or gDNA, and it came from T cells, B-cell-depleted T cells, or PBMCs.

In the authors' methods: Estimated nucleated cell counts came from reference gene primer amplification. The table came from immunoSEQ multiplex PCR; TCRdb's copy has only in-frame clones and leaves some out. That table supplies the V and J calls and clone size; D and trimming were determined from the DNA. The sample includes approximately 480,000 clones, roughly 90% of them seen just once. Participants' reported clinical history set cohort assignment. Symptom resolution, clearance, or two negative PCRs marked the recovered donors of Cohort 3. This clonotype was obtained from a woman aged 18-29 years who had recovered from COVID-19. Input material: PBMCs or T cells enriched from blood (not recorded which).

In DNA, the CDR3 is TGTGCCAGCAGTTTAACCGGGACAGCGTACAATGAGCAGTTCTTC. Its translation is CASSLTGTAYNEQFF. The rearrangement joins TRBV28 to TRBJ2-1; 7 bases match TRBD1. With V trimmed by 2 bases and J by 4 bases, 5 bases remained unmatched. Germline CDR1 reads MDHEN; CDR2 reads SYDVKM. The CDR3 extends over 15 amino acids.